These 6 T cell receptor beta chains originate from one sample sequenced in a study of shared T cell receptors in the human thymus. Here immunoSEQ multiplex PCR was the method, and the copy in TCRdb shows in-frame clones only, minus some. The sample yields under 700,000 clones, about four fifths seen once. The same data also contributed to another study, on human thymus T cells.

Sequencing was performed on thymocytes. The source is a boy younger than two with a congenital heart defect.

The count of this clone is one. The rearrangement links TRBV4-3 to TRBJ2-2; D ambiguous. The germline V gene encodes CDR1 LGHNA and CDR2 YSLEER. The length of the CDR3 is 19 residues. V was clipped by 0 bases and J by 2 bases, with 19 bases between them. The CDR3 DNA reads TGCGCCAGCAGCCAAGATCAGGCAGCAGATTACCTTAACACCGGGGAGCTGTTTTTT. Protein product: CASSQDQAADYLNTGELFF.

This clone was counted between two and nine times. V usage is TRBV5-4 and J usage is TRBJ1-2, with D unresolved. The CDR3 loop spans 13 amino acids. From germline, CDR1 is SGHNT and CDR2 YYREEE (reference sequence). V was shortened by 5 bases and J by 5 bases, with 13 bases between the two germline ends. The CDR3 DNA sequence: TGTGCCAGCAGGGCATTTCCCTCATATGGCTACACCTTC. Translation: CASRAFPSYGYTF.

The CDR3 nucleotides are TGTGCCACCAGCAGAATACCGGACTCGACCCATCAGCCCCAGCATTTT. It is translated as CATSRIPDSTHQPQHF. This sequence joins TRBV15 and TRBJ1-5, with D uncertain. Germline CDR1 LNHNV, CDR2 YYDKDF (reference sequence). V shed 2 bases and J shed 5 bases, with 16 bases lying between them. The CDR3 is 16 amino acids.

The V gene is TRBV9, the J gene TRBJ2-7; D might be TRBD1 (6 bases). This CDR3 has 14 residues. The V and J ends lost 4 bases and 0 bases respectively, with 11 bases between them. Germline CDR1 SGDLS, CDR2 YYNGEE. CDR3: CASSPGTSSYEQYF. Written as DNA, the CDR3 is TGTGCCAGCAGCCCCGGGACATCCTCCTACGAGCAGTACTTC.

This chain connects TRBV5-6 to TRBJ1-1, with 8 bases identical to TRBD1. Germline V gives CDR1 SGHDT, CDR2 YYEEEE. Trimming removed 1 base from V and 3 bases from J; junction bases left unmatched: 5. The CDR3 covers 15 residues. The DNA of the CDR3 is TGTGCCAGCAGCTTGCAGGGGGCTAGGGACACTGAAGCTTTCTTT. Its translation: CASSLQGARDTEAFF.

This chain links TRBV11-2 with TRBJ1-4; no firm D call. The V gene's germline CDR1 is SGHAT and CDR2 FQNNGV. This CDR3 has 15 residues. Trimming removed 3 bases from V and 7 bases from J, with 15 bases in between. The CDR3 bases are TGTGCCAGCAGCTTGTCAGAGCGCATGAGTGAAAAACTGTTTTTT. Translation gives CASSLSERMSEKLFF.